This T cell receptor beta chain derives from a study of T cell responses to AZD1222 COVID-19 vaccine. Overall study results and limits: Vaccine-associated CD4 TCRs ranged over spike, dominating at 160-218 and 743-854. A rise in Spike-specific TCR breadth and depth followed two AZD1222 doses.

With regard to this clone: Its antigen is not identified.

There are 17 residues in the CDR3. From germline, CDR1 is LNHDA and CDR2 SQIVND (reference sequence). Losses at the gene ends were 6 bases for V and 0 bases for J; bases not matched to a gene: 9. Assay: immunoSEQ multiplex PCR; the TCRdb copy retains only in-frame clones and omits some. This table has about 88,000 clones, approximately 90% appearing once. The material was peripheral blood, obtained on day 0 of MenACWY control vaccination. The receptor comes from an adult in good health. V gene TRBV19 combines with J gene TRBJ1-3, with TRBD1 matching over 9 bases. CDR3 DNA sequence: TGTGCCAGTAGCCCACAGGGGGCAAGTTTCTCTGGAAACACCATATATTTT. This codes for CASSPQGASFSGNTIYF.